These 30 T cell receptor beta chains were sequenced from one sample in a study of control samples from healthy donors and cancer patients. TCRdb keeps only in-frame clones here, not all; method: immunoSEQ multiplex PCR. The sample contains 75,000 to 100,000 clones, roughly 78% of which appear only once. Sequenced material: blood. These TCRs come from a man aged 60 to 75 in good health.

J is TRBJ2-7 and V is TRBV2; 12 nucleotides match TRBD1. CDR3 size: 14 residues. The germline CDR1 and CDR2 sequences are SNHLY and FYNNEI. V shed 9 bases and J 5 bases; nucleotides not matched to a gene: 8. CDR3: CASQGQGAWNEQYF. DNA for the CDR3: TGTGCCAGTCAGGGACAGGGGGCATGGAACGAGCAGTACTTC.

This clone was found once. V and J are TRBV11-1 and TRBJ2-7, with TRBD1 identical over 9 bases. Per germline, CDR1 SGHAT and CDR2 FQDESV (reference sequence). V shed 5 bases, J shed 9 bases, and the junction held 5 bases outside the gene matches. The CDR3 runs to 12 residues. CDR3 sequence reads: CASSMTGGRQYF. The CDR3 DNA reads as TGTGCCAGCAGCATGACAGGGGGAAGGCAGTACTTC.

To note about this clone: The germline gene is not matched at one end of the junction; a read error may be the cause. The chain employs TRBV7-8 and TRBJ2-3; the D gene is possibly TRBD1 (5 bases). The CDR3 sequence is 10 residues long. Germline assignment: CDR1 SGHVS and CDR2 FQNEAQ. The CDR3 sequence is CASSSSGLVF. The CDR3 DNA follows: TGTGCCAGCAGCTCGTCAGGGCTAGTTTTT.

The count of this clone is one. The chain is built from TRBV3-1 (or the pseudogene TRBV3-2) and TRBJ2-5, with D perhaps TRBD2 (6 bases). This CDR3 spans 18 amino acids. Trimming stripped 4 bases from V and 2 bases from J, with 23 bases between. Germline V lookup: CDR1 LGHDT, CDR2 YNNKEL (reference sequence). For the CDR3, the DNA is TGTGCCAGCAGCCCCGCACGGGATAGCGGAACTATACAAGAGACCCAGTACTTC. This encodes CASSPARDSGTIQETQYF.

The chain is built from TRBV27 and TRBJ2-5, with 11 positions matching TRBD2. In germline, CDR1 is MNHEY, CDR2 SMNVEV (reference sequence). The CDR3 has 16 amino acids. The V gene end was trimmed by 5 bases and the J gene end by 2 bases; junction bases not matched to a gene: 7. DNA for the CDR3: TGTGCCAGCAGTCCCACTAGCGGGAGACTACAAGAGACCCAGTACTTC. Translated, it gives CASSPTSGRLQETQYF.

This chain joins TRBV11-3 and TRBJ2-1, with 8 bases aligning to TRBD1. CDR1 SGHNT and CDR2 YENEEA come from the germline V gene. The CDR3 has 15 residues. V trimming: 4 bases; J trimming: 4 bases; junction bases outside the gene matches: 6. CDR3 bases: TGTGCCAGCAGCTCCAGACAGGGGCGGTACAATGAGCAGTTCTTC. Translation: CASSSRQGRYNEQFF.

V and J are TRBV6-1 and TRBJ1-6; D remains ambiguous. CDR1 is MNHNS, CDR2 SASEGT, per germline. The length of the CDR3 is 15 residues. Trimming took off 3 bases at V and 8 bases at J, with 14 bases between the two ends. This CDR3 reads CASSDMQEEYSPLHF. DNA of the CDR3: TGTGCCAGCAGTGATATGCAGGAGGAATATTCACCCCTCCACTTT.

The chain employs TRBV4-1 and TRBJ1-2; possible D gene TRBD1, 6 bases. In germline, CDR1 is MGHRA, CDR2 YSYEKL. CDR3 size: 15 residues. Trimming shortened V by 1 base and J by 3 bases, and 12 bases separated the two germline ends. The CDR3 sequence is CASSQGGQLYYGYTF. The CDR3 nucleotides read TGCGCCAGCAGCCAAGGAGGACAGCTATACTATGGCTACACCTTC.

This sequence joins TRBV19 and TRBJ1-4; no clear D. CDR1 and CDR2 from the germline V gene are LNHDA and SQIVND (reference sequence). The CDR3 runs to 15 residues. The germline V and J ends were trimmed by 3 bases and 5 bases, with 13 bases remaining between them. CDR3 coding DNA: TGTGCCAGTAGTATTTCCAATTCCCGGAATGAAAAACTGTTTTTT. It is translated as CASSISNSRNEKLFF.

V usage is TRBV14 and J usage is TRBJ1-2; no definite D call. The V gene lost 2 bases and the J gene lost 4 bases, with 17 bases spanning the gap. Germline lookup yields CDR1 SGHDN and CDR2 FVKESK. The CDR3 has 16 residues. The CDR3 sequence is CASSQIGRELSYGYTF. For the CDR3, the DNA is TGTGCCAGCAGCCAAATCGGACGGGAACTGAGCTATGGCTACACCTTC.

J is TRBJ2-7 and V is TRBV6-5; 8 bases fit TRBD1. The CDR3 extends over 13 amino acids. CDR1 and CDR2 (germline): MNHEY, SVGAGI. V gave up 6 bases and J gave up 4 bases; unmatched junction bases: 5. In DNA, the CDR3 is TGTGCCAGCAGCCGACAGGGGATTTACGAGCAGTACTTC. Encoded protein: CASSRQGIYEQYF.

The chain links TRBV5-3 to TRBJ2-3, with 9 bases aligning to TRBD2. TRBV5-3 falls under the ORF class, with uncertain function. J gave up 0 bases and V 3 bases, and 17 bases lay outside the gene matches. This CDR3 comprises 20 residues. CDR3 in DNA: TGTGCCAGAAGCTCCCCGGCAGGTAGCGGGGGAGTGACTAGCACAGATACGCAGTATTTT. Its translation is CARSSPAGSGGVTSTDTQYF.

The chain joins TRBV18 to TRBJ2-3; 7 bases match TRBD1. CDR1 and CDR2 from the germline V gene are KGHSH and LQKENI. The CDR3 extends over 15 amino acids. The V segment lost 2 bases and the J segment 0 bases; nucleotides outside the gene matches: 2. The CDR3 DNA is TGTGCCAGCTCACCAGACAGGGAGAGCACAGATACGCAGTATTTT. It codes for CASSPDRESTDTQYF.

There are a few counts of this clone. The chain is built from TRBV20-1 and TRBJ2-5, with D maybe TRBD1 (6 bases). CDR3 size: 11 residues. V gave up 7 bases and J gave up 7 bases, with 13 bases separating them. Germline CDR1 and CDR2: DFQATT and SNEGSKA (reference sequence). CDR3 DNA: TGCAGTGTTGGGGGCGATGGGACCCAGTACTTC. This gives the protein CSVGGDGTQYF.

This chain joins TRBV11-2 and TRBJ1-2, with D possibly matching TRBD1 (5 bases). Germline V gene lookup returns CDR1 SGHAT and CDR2 FQNNGV. V lost 1 base to trimming and J lost 2 bases, with 11 bases between them. The CDR3 covers 15 residues. The DNA for the CDR3 is TGTGCCAGCAGCTTAGTTAAGGGGTGGAACTATGGCTACACCTTC. Translated: CASSLVKGWNYGYTF. Full variable domain (rest looked up from reference TRBV11-2 and TRBJ1-2): EAGVAQSPRYKIIEKRQSVAFWCNPISGHATLYWYQQILGQGPKLLIQFQNNGVVDDSQLPKDRFSAERLKGVDSTLKIQPAKLEDSAVYLCASSLVKGWNYGYTFGSGTRLTVV.

This chain joins TRBV9 and TRBJ2-5, with 8 bases identical to TRBD1. The CDR3 loop spans 16 amino acids. Germline lookup yields CDR1 SGDLS and CDR2 YYNGEE. The junction had 9 bases not matched to a gene; V was cut back by 3 bases and J by 2 bases. This chain's CDR3 is CASSGPGGRGQETQYF. As DNA, the CDR3 is TGTGCCAGCAGCGGACCAGGGGGCAGGGGACAAGAGACCCAGTACTTC.

This clone was found once. This rearrangement joins TRBV9 to TRBJ2-7; tentative D call: TRBD1 (5 bases). The CDR3 is 14 residues long. Between the trimmed V and J ends, which lost 0 bases and 5 bases, there was a span of 12 bases. Germline assignment: CDR1 SGDLS and CDR2 YYNGEE. CDR3 in DNA: TGTGCCAGCAGCGTAGAGGCCAGGGCGAACGAGCAGTACTTC. Translation: CASSVEARANEQYF.

J is TRBJ1-5 and V is TRBV5-1; TRBD1 is a possible D gene (5 bases). The CDR3 extends over 15 amino acids. The V end was cut by 0 bases, the J end by 3 bases, with 10 bases between. Germline assignment: CDR1 SGHRS and CDR2 YFSETQ. The CDR3: CASSLEGIANQPQHF. The CDR3 coding sequence is TGCGCCAGCAGCTTGGAGGGGATTGCCAATCAGCCCCAGCATTTT. The full variable domain, its missing parts supplied by reference TRBV5-1 and TRBJ1-5, is KAGVTQTPRYLIKTRGQQVTLSCSPISGHRSVSWYQQTPGQGLQFLFEYFSETQRNKGNFPGRFSGRQFSNSRSEMNVSTLELGDSALYLCASSLEGIANQPQHFGDGTRLSIL.

The chain employs TRBV4-1 and TRBJ2-7; D is possibly TRBD2 (7 bases). The CDR3 length is 15 residues. Trimming removed 2 bases at V and 2 bases at J, with 13 bases between. The germline V gene encodes CDR1 MGHRA and CDR2 YSYEKL. CDR3 loop: CASSQPGGGPYEQYF. The CDR3, as DNA: TGCGCCAGCAGCCAACCCGGCGGGGGCCCCTACGAGCAGTACTTC.

The chain is built from TRBV5-4 and TRBJ1-1, with a possible D match to TRBD1 (5 bases). Germline lookup yields CDR1 SGHNT and CDR2 YYREEE (reference sequence). Trimming cost V 4 bases and J 8 bases, with 21 bases left between them. This CDR3 has 15 amino acids. Written as DNA, the CDR3 is TGTGCCAGCAGCGCCGGGACCAAGGGCATGGTGGAAGCTTTCTTT. It translates to CASSAGTKGMVEAFF.

The V and J genes are TRBV4-1 and TRBJ2-7; D is possibly TRBD1 or TRBD2 (5 bases each). Germline V gene sequence: CDR1 MGHRA, CDR2 YSYEKL. V was trimmed by 1 base and J by 2 bases, leaving 12 bases between them. The CDR3 extends over 15 amino acids. CDR3: CASSQAVGGPYEQYF. As DNA, the CDR3 is TGCGCCAGCAGCCAAGCAGTTGGGGGACCCTACGAGCAGTACTTC.

The chain combines TRBV5-6 with TRBJ1-6; D possibly corresponds to TRBD1 (5 bases). The CDR3 loop spans 15 amino acids. V dropped 0 bases and J dropped 10 bases, with 14 bases sitting between them. CDR1 is SGHDT and CDR2 is YYEEEE in the germline V gene. CDR3 sequence reads: CASSLGRQGESPLHF. The CDR3 DNA sequence: TGTGCCAGCAGCTTGGGGCGGCAGGGTGAATCACCCCTCCACTTT.

This clone was counted a few times. V gene TRBV7-6 combines with J gene TRBJ2-5, with D maybe TRBD2 (6 bases). The V end lost 3 bases, the J end lost 2 bases, and 10 bases lay between the germline ends. This CDR3 contains 14 residues. In germline, CDR1 is SGHVS, CDR2 FNYEAQ. The CDR3 nucleotides are TGTGCCAGCAGCTTGGCGGGGATACAAGAGACCCAGTACTTC. Protein: CASSLAGIQETQYF.

The chain is built from TRBV30 and TRBJ1-5; no clear D gene. CDR3 length: 16 residues. The V gene's germline CDR1 is GTSNPN and CDR2 SVGIG (reference sequence). V dropped 2 bases and J dropped 2 bases, with 16 bases sitting between them. As DNA, the CDR3 is TGTGCCTGGAGTCGGACCAGCCGTGTAGGCAATCAGCCCCAGCATTTT. This encodes CAWSRTSRVGNQPQHF.

As concerns this clone: Other nucleotide sequences from this sample produce the same CDR3. This sequence joins TRBV29-1 and TRBJ2-7; 8 bases match TRBD1. Germline V gives CDR1 SQVTM, CDR2 ANQGSEA. This CDR3 has 14 residues. The J segment lost 3 bases and the V segment lost 5 bases, leaving 9 bases of the junction unmatched. CDR3 protein: CSVNDRGGSYEQYF. CDR3 bases: TGCAGCGTTAACGACAGGGGTGGCAGCTACGAGCAGTACTTC.

This chain links TRBV3-1 (or the pseudogene TRBV3-2) with TRBJ2-6; no clear D gene. V was clipped by 2 bases and J by 0 bases, with 14 bases between them. The CDR3 consists of 18 residues. CDR1 and CDR2 (germline): LGHDT, YNNKEL (reference sequence). CDR3 DNA: TGTGCCAGCAGCCAATATACCTTTGGCCCCTCTGGGGCCAACGTCCTGACTTTC. Residues: CASSQYTFGPSGANVLTF.

The chain couples TRBV11-2 to TRBJ2-5, with a tentative D call TRBD1 (6 bases). Trimming removed 6 bases at V and 3 bases at J, with 14 bases between. The CDR3 is 14 amino acids. CDR1 is SGHAT and CDR2 is FQNNGV in the germline V gene. CDR3 nucleotide sequence: TGTGCCAGCAGGCGAACAGGGATTGAAGAGACCCAGTACTTC. It specifies CASRRTGIEETQYF. Full variable domain (rest looked up from reference TRBV11-2 and TRBJ2-5): EAGVAQSPRYKIIEKRQSVAFWCNPISGHATLYWYQQILGQGPKLLIQFQNNGVVDDSQLPKDRFSAERLKGVDSTLKIQPAKLEDSAVYLCASRRTGIEETQYFGPGTRLLVL.

This CDR3 reads CASSSGTGNQPQHF. The CDR3 DNA follows: TGTGCCAGCAGCTCCGGGACAGGCAATCAGCCCCAGCATTTT. This chain uses TRBV13 with TRBJ1-5; 7 nucleotides line up with TRBD1. The CDR3 runs to 14 residues. V dropped 4 bases and J dropped 2; count of bases not matched to a gene: 2. Germline CDR1 PRHDT, CDR2 FYEKMQ (reference sequence).

This rearrangement joins TRBV6-5 to TRBJ2-7; the match to TRBD2 covers 10 bases. After removal of 2 bases from V and 3 bases from J, the junction contained 4 bases not matched to a gene. Germline assignment: CDR1 MNHEY and CDR2 SVGAGI. There are 15 residues in the CDR3. CDR3 sequence reads: CASSYQRGGFYEQYF. CDR3 nucleotides: TGTGCCAGCAGTTACCAGCGGGGGGGCTTCTACGAGCAGTACTTC.

This clone was seen a single time. The chain links TRBV7-8 to TRBJ2-1; TRBD2 matches 11 bases. The V gene end was trimmed by 1 base and the J gene end by 0 bases; junction bases not matched to a gene: 8. This CDR3 has 19 amino acids. The germline V gene has CDR1 SGHVS and CDR2 FQNEAQ. The CDR3 DNA reads TGTGCCAGCAGCTTAGTCCTAGCGGGGGGCTTAAGCTCCTACAATGAGCAGTTCTTC. Encoded protein: CASSLVLAGGLSSYNEQFF.